These 4 T cell receptor beta chains were all obtained from the same sample, sequenced in a study of T cell repertoires in cytomegalovirus infection. TCRdb ran MiXCR on the reads and lists one entry per CDR3 protein. Among roughly 500,000 distinct CDR3 sequences listed, about 11% were seen once. Source material: PBMCs. These receptors were taken from a human donor in good health (CMV status not recorded). Some clones in this sample may be carry-over from other donors' samples.

Regarding this clonotype: A read error is possible here, since a much larger clone lies one base away. The chain joins TRBV28 to TRBJ1-2; D gene uncertain. V was clipped by 4 bases and J by 8 bases, with 11 bases between them. The CDR3 covers 12 residues. Germline CDR1 is MDHEN and CDR2 is SYDVKM. The CDR3: CASSWSRSGYTF. In nucleotides, the CDR3 is TGTGCCAGCAGTTGGTCCCGTTCGGGCTACACCTTC.

This clonotype showed up many times. The CDR3 loop is CASSFRDQPQHF. The CDR3 nucleotides are TGTGCCAGCAGCTTCCGTGATCAGCCCCAGCATTTT. This chain connects TRBV5-5 to TRBJ1-5; D is unresolved. The germline V and J ends were trimmed by 2 bases and 5 bases, with 5 bases remaining between them. This CDR3 spans 12 amino acids. The germline gives CDR1 SGHKS, CDR2 YYEKEE (reference sequence). Full variable domain (outside the CDR3, taken from reference TRBV5-5 and TRBJ1-5): DAGVTQSPTHLIKTRGQQVTLRCSPISGHKSVSWYQQVLGQGPQFIFQYYEKEERGRGNFPDRFSARQFPNYSSELNVNALLLGDSALYLCASSFRDQPQHFGDGTRLSIL.

This clonotype was detected ten times or more. The V and J genes are TRBV28 and TRBJ2-1; unclear D gene. The CDR3 contains 15 residues. Looked up from germline, CDR1 is MDHEN and CDR2 is SYDVKM. With 3 bases removed from V and 4 bases from J, the gap between germline ends came to 13 bases. CDR3: CASSFQPRLYNEQFF. DNA for the CDR3: TGTGCCAGCAGTTTCCAGCCCCGACTGTACAATGAGCAGTTCTTC.

This sequence joins TRBV2 and TRBJ2-3, with D perhaps TRBD2 (6 bases). This CDR3 region has 14 residues. Germline assignment: CDR1 SNHLY and CDR2 FYNNEI. Trimming pared 6 bases from V and 0 bases from J, leaving 10 bases between. The CDR3, as DNA: TGTGCCAGCAGAATAGCGGAGAGCACAGATACGCAGTATTTT. It codes for CASRIAESTDTQYF.